This T cell receptor beta chain was recovered during a study of metastatic and nonmetastatic thyroid tumors. Study in general: Both malignant and benign thyroid patients supplied peripheral blood and tumor or nodule tissue samples, across which the repertoires of these patients were then compared.

The CDR3 contains 17 residues. The germline gives CDR1 MNHEY, CDR2 SMNVEV (reference sequence). V was clipped by 8 bases and J by 2 bases; unmatched bases: 12. This clone has just a few counts. Its antigen is currently unknown. Not a single patient had been given any form of treatment at any point before undergoing thyroid surgery. Study-wide findings and caveats: Relative to benign nodules, malignant thyroid tumors were reportedly characterized by significantly elevated TCR beta diversity in blood and tumor.

As processed by the authors: The authors used CDR3 differences across clinicopathological groups to build a distant-metastasis classifier for papillary thyroid cancer. From the PCR reads, TCRdb re-called clones with MiXCR. Clone size and V and J calls follow TCRdb, not the original study. The sample shows 25,000 to 30,000 clones, less than 25% of them seen only once. The clonotype was recovered from a female donor with papillary thyroid cancer or a benign thyroid nodule (not recorded which). Some clones in this sample may be carry-over from other donors' samples. The chain is built from TRBV27 and TRBJ2-7, with TRBD2 identical over 13 bases. Sequenced sample: blood. CDR3 nucleotide sequence: TGTGCCAGCGCCTCAACCGGGACTAGCGGGATACCCTACGAGCAGTACTTC. Translating it yields CASASTGTSGIPYEQYF.